These T cell receptor beta chains were read from a single sample in a study of T cell responses to AZD1222 COVID-19 vaccine. This table comes from immunoSEQ multiplex PCR, and its TCRdb copy is limited to in-frame clones, with some not included. The data contain around 110,000 clones, almost 95% of them singletons. This material consisted of peripheral blood, taken 28 days after the second AZD1222 dose. The receptor set was obtained from an adult who received the AZD1222 COVID-19 vaccine. CDR3s leave out the opening cysteine and the closing phenylalanine or tryptophan.

J	V	CDR3
TRBJ1-1	TRBV7-9	ASSSRGNTEAF
TRBJ1-4	TRBV20-1	SVQTEKLF
TRBJ2-3	TRBV11-3	ASSLGGRGPDTQY
TRBJ1-5	TRBV2	ASSDTQGQPQH
TRBJ2-7	TRBV7-8	ASSKLGLYTYEQY
TRBJ2-5	TRBV21-1	ASSEVKLASNQETQY
TRBJ2-7	TRBV6-5	ASRSPSASSYEQY
TRBJ2-1	TRBV28	ASTNALAGGGRQF
TRBJ1-2	TRBV7-2	ASSSNSGGYT
TRBJ1-1	TRBV24-1	ATSDQMNTEAF
TRBJ1-5	TRBV27	ASSFSGGSYQPQH
TRBJ2-7	TRBV15	ATSRQGAAYEQY
TRBJ2-5	TRBV12-3/TRBV12-4	ASSFGETQY
TRBJ2-1	TRBV6-4	ASSGLAGAPNEQF
TRBJ1-1	TRBV27	ASRRTPPGGTEAF
TRBJ2-5	TRBV18	ASSPRTDQETQY
TRBJ1-5	TRBV5-1	ASSLGGNSNQPQH
TRBJ1-4	TRBV27	ASSLYFSSEKLF
TRBJ1-6	TRBV6-7	ASSYPQGKLGSPLH
TRBJ1-3	TRBV5-1	ASSLDGSGNTIY
TRBJ1-2	TRBV2	ASSEGGESGYT
TRBJ1-2	TRBV18	ASSLEERGYGYT
TRBJ2-2	TRBV27	ASSHPMNTGELF
TRBJ1-1	TRBV5-1	ASSLGGIAEAF
TRBJ2-3	TRBV18	ASSLGLAGGSTDTQY
TRBJ2-7	TRBV20-1	SASGTSGYEQY
TRBJ2-2	TRBV2	ASSVSEAGELF
TRBJ1-1	TRBV6-5	ASSYPRPGRTEAF
TRBJ2-7	TRBV7-9	ASSPESGSKHEQY